Listed here are 32 T cell receptor beta chains from one sample, sequenced in a study of cytomegalovirus exposure and HLA in healthy donors. PCR was performed using 60 Vbeta and 13 Jbeta primers. Clones were read by immunoSEQ multiplex PCR, and TCRdb kept only the in-frame ones, dropping some. The data show 150,000 to 200,000 clones, roughly 76% seen once. The sample was PBMCs. These receptors were obtained from a male donor in good health and CMV-seronegative.

The chain carries TRBV18 and TRBJ2-5; TRBD2 might be the D (5 bases). This CDR3 region has 14 residues. Looked up from germline, CDR1 is KGHSH and CDR2 is LQKENI. V was shortened by 4 bases and J by 2 bases, with 11 bases between the two germline ends. The CDR3 region has the DNA TGTGCCAGCTCACTCCGGGAAATACAAGAGACCCAGTACTTC. Translated: CASSLREIQETQYF. The variable domain in full, completed from reference TRBV18 and TRBJ2-5, reads NAGVMQNPRHLVRRRGQEARLRCSPMKGHSHVYWYRQLPEEGLKFMVYLQKENIIDESGMPKERFSAEFPKEGPSILRIQQVVRGDSAAYFCASSLREIQETQYFGPGTRLLVL.

Only one count was recorded for this clone. Other DNA sequences in this sample translate to the same CDR3. V gene TRBV7-8 combines with J gene TRBJ1-5, with a possible D match to TRBD1 (5 bases). V lost 3 bases to trimming and J lost 4 bases, with 10 bases between them. The CDR3 is 14 residues long. CDR1 is SGHVS, CDR2 FQNEAQ, per germline. CDR3 nucleotide sequence: TGTGCCAGCAGCTTCACGGGGGTTAATCAGCCCCAGCATTTT. This encodes CASSFTGVNQPQHF.

Only one count was recorded for this clone. The chain links TRBV7-9 to TRBJ1-1; weak D call: TRBD1 (6 bases). The CDR3 is 16 amino acids. Between the trimmed V and J ends, which lost 6 bases and 0 bases, there was a span of 17 bases. The V gene's germline CDR1 is SEHNR and CDR2 FQNEAQ (reference sequence). In DNA form, the CDR3 reads TGTGCCAGCAGGAGCAAAGGACAGAACATGAACACTGAAGCTTTCTTT. Its translation is CASRSKGQNMNTEAFF.

The rearrangement uses TRBV5-1 and TRBJ2-1, with 9 positions matching TRBD2. V gave up 2 bases and J gave up 10 bases; unmatched junction bases: 10. Per germline, CDR1 SGHRS and CDR2 YFSETQ. The CDR3 length is 15 residues. The CDR3 bases are TGCGCCAGCAGCTTCGTAGGCGGGGGGGCAGAAGAGCAGTTCTTC. Its protein product is CASSFVGGGAEEQFF.

J is TRBJ1-4 and V is TRBV2, with 7 bases fitting TRBD1. With V trimmed by 7 bases and J by 4 bases, 6 bases remained unmatched. This CDR3 is 14 amino acids long. Germline-derived CDR1 and CDR2 are SNHLY and FYNNEI. The CDR3 protein is CASKTGVNNEKLFF. The CDR3 region has the DNA TGTGCCAGCAAAACAGGGGTGAATAATGAAAAACTGTTTTTT.

This chain connects TRBV15 to TRBJ1-3; 7 bases line up with TRBD1. The CDR3 is made up of 15 amino acids. Germline V gene sequence: CDR1 LNHNV, CDR2 YYDKDF (reference sequence). Trimming took 5 bases from V and 0 from J; bases not matched to a gene: 4. CDR3 residues: CATSPDRYSGNTIYF. CDR3 DNA: TGTGCCACCAGCCCGGACAGGTACTCTGGAAACACCATATATTTT.

V is TRBV9 and J is TRBJ2-2, with a tentative D call TRBD2 (5 bases). The germline gives CDR1 SGDLS, CDR2 YYNGEE. The V end lost 4 bases, the J end lost 0 bases, and 10 bases lay between the germline ends. This CDR3 has 15 residues. CDR3 protein: CASSPTGANTGELFF. For the CDR3, the DNA is TGTGCCAGCAGCCCGACCGGGGCGAACACCGGGGAGCTGTTTTTT. Variable domain in full (rest from reference TRBV9 and TRBJ2-2): DSGVTQTPKHLITATGQRVTLRCSPRSGDLSVYWYQQSLDQGLQFLIQYYNGEERAKGNILERFSAQQFPDLHSELNLSSLELGDSALYFCASSPTGANTGELFFGEGSRLTVL.

The chain is built from TRBV4-2 and TRBJ2-5; 8 bases line up with TRBD2. Germline CDR1 is LGHNA and CDR2 is YNFKEQ. The CDR3 loop spans 16 amino acids. The J segment lost 5 bases and the V segment lost 1 base, leaving 9 bases of the junction unmatched. CDR3 in amino acids: CASSQVSAGVSETQYF. The CDR3 DNA follows: TGTGCCAGCAGCCAAGTGTCAGCGGGGGTCAGTGAGACCCAGTACTTC.

The chain has TRBV4-1 and TRBJ1-2; possible D gene TRBD1, 5 bases. CDR1 and CDR2 (germline): MGHRA, YSYEKL. V lost 0 bases and J lost 6, with 11 bases in between. The CDR3 is made up of 14 amino acids. DNA of the CDR3: TGCGCCAGCAGCCAAGATCGGGGGAGGAATGGCTACACCTTC. Its protein is CASSQDRGRNGYTF.

The chain recombines TRBV18 with TRBJ2-7; 7 bases agree with TRBD1. V gave up 2 bases and J gave up 1 base; unmatched junction bases: 8. Germline values: CDR1 KGHSH, CDR2 LQKENI. The CDR3 loop spans 16 amino acids. The CDR3 DNA sequence: TGTGCCAGCTCACCATTGACCGGGACAGCGTCCTACGAGCAGTACTTC. This translates into CASSPLTGTASYEQYF.

This chain joins TRBV5-1 and TRBJ1-6; 7 positions agree with TRBD1. This CDR3 is built from 14 residues. The trim removed 2 bases at V and 8 bases at J, leaving 4 bases unmatched. Looked up from germline, CDR1 is SGHRS and CDR2 is YFSETQ. The CDR3 region is CASSLGTEYSPLHF. The CDR3 region has the DNA TGCGCCAGCAGCTTAGGGACAGAGTATTCACCCCTCCACTTT.

This clone appeared a few times. This chain uses TRBV2 with TRBJ2-2, with D uncertain. Deletions cut 8 bases from V and 2 bases from J, with 3 bases between. The germline V gene encodes CDR1 SNHLY and CDR2 FYNNEI. This CDR3 is 11 amino acids long. The CDR3 DNA reads as TGTGCCAGCTCAAACACCGGGGAGCTGTTTTTT. Protein: CASSNTGELFF.

This clone was seen just once. The chain employs TRBV5-1 and TRBJ1-1; TRBD1 agrees at 7 bases. CDR3 length equals 13 residues. J lost 7 bases, V lost 0 bases, and 3 bases had no gene match. Germline V gene data show CDR1 as SGHRS and CDR2 as YFSETQ. CDR3 in DNA: TGCGCCAGCAGCTTGGCGGACAGGAGTGAAGCTTTCTTT. Encoded protein: CASSLADRSEAFF. Looking up the rest from reference TRBV5-1 and TRBJ1-1 gives the full variable domain: KAGVTQTPRYLIKTRGQQVTLSCSPISGHRSVSWYQQTPGQGLQFLFEYFSETQRNKGNFPGRFSGRQFSNSRSEMNVSTLELGDSALYLCASSLADRSEAFFGQGTRLTVV.

This chain uses TRBV30 with TRBJ2-6, with TRBD1 matching 10 bases. The germline CDR1 and CDR2 sequences are GTSNPN and SVGIG (reference sequence). The CDR3 contains 16 residues. The ends lost 4 bases at V and 0 bases at J; junction bases unmatched: 3. CDR3 region: CAWTRTGGSGANVLTF. The CDR3 DNA is TGTGCCTGGACCAGGACAGGGGGCTCTGGGGCCAACGTCCTGACTTTC.

This chain uses TRBV7-9 with TRBJ1-3; maybe TRBD1 (6 bases). Germline V gene data show CDR1 as SEHNR and CDR2 as FQNEAQ (reference sequence). V lost 5 bases to trimming and J lost 2 bases, with 10 bases between them. The CDR3 loop spans 14 amino acids. The CDR3: CASSPAGAGNTIYF. DNA for the CDR3: TGTGCCAGCAGCCCCGCAGGGGCTGGAAACACCATATATTTT.

Only a few counts were recorded for this clone. The chain joins TRBV5-6 to TRBJ2-1; TRBD2 matches at 7 bases. V was pared by 1 base and J by 8 bases, with 6 bases of the junction left unmatched. CDR1 is SGHDT, CDR2 YYEEEE, per germline. The CDR3 contains 14 residues. CDR3 region: CASSLYPAGYEQFF. In nucleotides, the CDR3 is TGTGCCAGCAGCTTGTATCCAGCGGGGTATGAGCAGTTCTTC.

The V and J genes are TRBV28 and TRBJ2-2; 9 nucleotides align to TRBD1. The CDR3 consists of 15 residues. The germline CDR1 and CDR2 sequences are MDHEN and SYDVKM. V lost 9 bases to trimming and J lost 7 bases; unmatched junction nucleotides: 12. The CDR3 DNA reads TGTGCCAGTTGGAGCCCACAGGGGGCAGGCGGGGAGCTGTTTTTT. Its translation is CASWSPQGAGGELFF.

V is TRBV14 and J is TRBJ1-1, with TRBD1 identical over 9 bases. Germline-derived CDR1 and CDR2 are SGHDN and FVKESK. The CDR3 contains 16 residues. Unmatched junction bases numbered 7, after V lost 4 bases and J lost 1 base. The CDR3 nucleotides are TGTGCCAGCAGCCTCCTTGGGACAGGGAGGAACACTGAAGCTTTCTTT. It specifies CASSLLGTGRNTEAFF.

This clone has only one observation. The rearrangement uses TRBV5-1 and TRBJ2-1; D is possibly TRBD1 (5 bases). Germline V gene lookup returns CDR1 SGHRS and CDR2 YFSETQ. Trimming took 1 base from V and 11 from J, leaving 22 bases between them. The CDR3 loop spans 16 amino acids. CDR3 residues: CASSLYPLGPASKQFF. CDR3 in DNA: TGCGCCAGCAGCTTGTATCCATTGGGGCCCGCTTCTAAGCAGTTCTTC. Variable domain in full (rest from reference TRBV5-1 and TRBJ2-1): KAGVTQTPRYLIKTRGQQVTLSCSPISGHRSVSWYQQTPGQGLQFLFEYFSETQRNKGNFPGRFSGRQFSNSRSEMNVSTLELGDSALYLCASSLYPLGPASKQFFGPGTRLTVL.

The chain employs TRBV27 and TRBJ1-2; possible D gene TRBD1, 6 bases. The CDR3 consists of 16 residues. With 5 bases removed from V and 4 bases from J, the gap between germline ends came to 20 bases. Per the germline V gene, CDR1 is MNHEY and CDR2 is SMNVEV (reference sequence). This chain's CDR3 is CASSKNGGSVTYGYTF. The CDR3 region has the DNA TGTGCCAGCAGTAAAAATGGGGGCTCAGTCACCTATGGCTACACCTTC.

The J gene is TRBJ2-4, the V gene TRBV19; D is uncertain. The CDR3 sequence is 13 residues long. With 5 bases removed from V and 7 bases from J, the gap between germline ends came to 12 bases. Per germline, CDR1 LNHDA and CDR2 SQIVND (reference sequence). The CDR3 sequence is CASSPLTANIQYF. The CDR3 bases are TGTGCCAGTAGTCCCCTAACAGCCAACATTCAGTACTTC.

The chain couples TRBV10-2 to TRBJ2-3, with TRBD2 matching 8 bases. V shed 6 bases, J shed 4 bases, and the junction held 9 bases outside the gene matches. The CDR3 contains 15 residues. CDR1 and CDR2 from the germline V gene are WSHSY and SAAADI. DNA of the CDR3: TGCGCCAGCAGAAATCCGGGACTAGGGGCAGATACGCAGTATTTT. Its translation is CASRNPGLGADTQYF.

This clone has just one count. The rearrangement uses TRBV4-1 and TRBJ2-1; 11 bases map to TRBD1. The V and J ends lost 5 bases and 6 bases, in that order; junction bases with no gene match: 6. The CDR3 totals 15 residues. Germline CDR1 and CDR2: MGHRA and YSYEKL. As DNA, the CDR3 is TGCGCCAGCAGCGAGGGGACAGGGGGGATCAATGAGCAGTTCTTC. Its translation is CASSEGTGGINEQFF.

The rearrangement links TRBV19 to TRBJ2-6; D perhaps matches TRBD1 (6 bases). The CDR3 runs to 16 residues. V was cut by 3 bases and J by 2 bases, with 11 bases left in between. The germline CDR1 and CDR2 sequences are LNHDA and SQIVND (reference sequence). CDR3 in amino acids: CASSIQGLPGANVLTF. CDR3 coding DNA: TGTGCCAGTAGTATCCAGGGGCTTCCTGGGGCCAACGTCCTGACTTTC.

V usage is TRBV5-4 and J usage is TRBJ1-3; no definite D call. Germline-derived CDR1 and CDR2 are SGHNT and YYREEE (reference sequence). This CDR3 is built from 16 residues. The V and J ends lost 0 bases and 2 bases respectively, with 12 bases between them. The CDR3 loop reads CASSLGSTFAGNTIYF. CDR3 coding DNA: TGTGCCAGCAGCTTGGGATCTACGTTTGCTGGAAACACCATATATTTT.

The chain links TRBV14 to TRBJ1-3; D is perhaps TRBD1 (6 bases). CDR3 length: 15 amino acids. The V end was cut by 4 bases, the J end by 4 bases, with 14 bases between. Germline CDR1 reads SGHDN; CDR2 reads FVKESK. CDR3 sequence: CASSLGQTTGNTIYF. The DNA of the CDR3 is TGTGCCAGCAGCCTCGGACAGACTACGGGAAACACCATATATTTT.

V gene TRBV30 combines with J gene TRBJ1-2, with D unclear. The CDR3 loop spans 11 amino acids. Trimming removed 3 bases at V and 6 bases at J, with 8 bases between. The germline V gene encodes CDR1 GTSNPN and CDR2 SVGIG (reference sequence). CDR3 amino acids: CAWRVGDGYTF. The CDR3 coding sequence is TGTGCCTGGAGGGTAGGAGATGGCTACACCTTC. Full variable domain (missing parts from reference TRBV30 and TRBJ1-2): SQTIHQWPATLVQPVGSPLSLECTVEGTSNPNLYWYRQAAGRGLQLLFYSVGIGQISSEVPQNLSASRPQDRQFILSSKKLLLSDSGFYLCAWRVGDGYTFGSGTRLTVV.

The V call is TRBV27, the J call TRBJ1-2; 7 positions match TRBD1. This CDR3 has 14 amino acids. The trim removed 6 bases at V and 4 bases at J, leaving 8 bases unmatched. Germline V gene sequence: CDR1 MNHEY, CDR2 SMNVEV (reference sequence). The chain's CDR3 is CASRDRSFSYGYTF. The CDR3, as DNA: TGTGCCAGCAGGGACAGGTCTTTTTCCTATGGCTACACCTTC.

The genes are TRBV5-1 and TRBJ2-7; tentative D call: TRBD2 (7 bases). Germline CDR1 and CDR2: SGHRS and YFSETQ. The V end lost 0 bases, the J end lost 5 bases, and 15 bases lay between the germline ends. The length of the CDR3 is 15 residues. CDR3 sequence (DNA): TGCGCCAGCAGCTTGGCTCGGGGGGCGAAGAACGAGCAGTACTTC. Its translation: CASSLARGAKNEQYF.

This clone was seen a few times. The rearrangement joins TRBV2 to TRBJ2-1, with TRBD2 as a possible D gene (5 bases). Germline V gene lookup returns CDR1 SNHLY and CDR2 FYNNEI. The CDR3 runs to 13 residues. V lost 4 bases, J lost 4 bases, and 8 bases lay in between. CDR3 sequence reads: CASSARGYNEQFF. The CDR3 region has the DNA TGTGCCAGCAGTGCCCGGGGTTACAATGAGCAGTTCTTC.

V gene TRBV4-1 combines with J gene TRBJ1-1; D is ambiguous. The CDR3 is made up of 14 amino acids. Germline-derived CDR1 and CDR2 are MGHRA and YSYEKL. V gave up 4 bases and J gave up 4 bases, with 13 bases separating them. CDR3 residues: CASSPLWGGTEAFF. The CDR3 DNA reads as TGCGCCAGCAGCCCGCTCTGGGGAGGCACTGAAGCTTTCTTT.

In its sample, this clone was seen a few times. This chain links TRBV4-3 with TRBJ1-4; no reliable D call. CDR3 length: 17 amino acids. Germline values: CDR1 LGHNA, CDR2 YSLEER. V lost 1 base, J lost 0 bases, and 12 bases lay in between. The CDR3 region has the DNA TGCGCCAGCAGCCAAGCCCTCACCCCAGCAACTAATGAAAAACTGTTTTTT. Protein product: CASSQALTPATNEKLFF.